Listed here are 21 T cell receptor beta chains from one sample, sequenced in a study of cytomegalovirus exposure and HLA in healthy donors. Primers: 60 Vbeta forward and 13 Jbeta reverse. Assay: immunoSEQ multiplex PCR; the TCRdb copy retains only in-frame clones and omits some. Altogether roughly 240,000 clones are present, roughly 81% being singletons, with the ten largest covering 0.24%. The specimen sequenced was PBMCs. The receptors stem from a girl aged 2-9 years in good health and CMV-seronegative.

The rearrangement uses TRBV5-5 and TRBJ1-5; TRBD1 matches at 7 bases. The CDR3 has 13 residues. V shed 4 bases, J shed 2 bases, and the junction held 0 bases outside the gene matches. The germline CDR1 and CDR2 sequences are SGHKS and YYEKEE (reference sequence). The DNA of the CDR3 is TGTGCCAGCAGCGGACAGGGCAATCAGCCCCAGCATTTT. Its translation is CASSGQGNQPQHF.

V usage is TRBV6-1 and J usage is TRBJ2-1; unclear D gene. The germline V and J ends were trimmed by 2 bases and 7 bases, with 6 bases remaining between them. This CDR3 region has 12 residues. The V gene's germline CDR1 is MNHNS and CDR2 SASEGT. Here the CDR3 reads CASSESGNEQFF. In DNA form, the CDR3 reads TGTGCCAGCAGTGAATCCGGGAATGAGCAGTTCTTC.

The chain is built from TRBV6-5 and TRBJ2-5; tentative D call: TRBD2 (6 bases). CDR3 length: 15 residues. In germline, CDR1 is MNHEY, CDR2 SVGAGI. The V end was cut by 0 bases, the J end by 5 bases, with 13 bases between. The CDR3 DNA sequence: TGTGCCAGCAGTTACTCGATCCTCCTAGCGGAGACCCAGTACTTC. Translating it yields CASSYSILLAETQYF.

The chain recombines TRBV2 with TRBJ1-2; D perhaps matches TRBD1 (5 bases). The germline V gene encodes CDR1 SNHLY and CDR2 FYNNEI. CDR3 length equals 15 residues. Trimming removed 0 bases from V and 4 bases from J, with 12 bases in between. The CDR3: CASSEARGTLYGYTF. The CDR3 nucleotides are TGTGCCAGCAGTGAAGCACGGGGGACGCTCTATGGCTACACCTTC.

This clone has just one count. This chain connects TRBV14 to TRBJ1-2, with a possible D match to TRBD1 (6 bases). Trimming shortened V by 2 bases and J by 3 bases, and 16 bases separated the two germline ends. Germline values: CDR1 SGHDN, CDR2 FVKESK. The CDR3 covers 16 residues. CDR3: CASSQKESGADYGYTF. Written as DNA, the CDR3 is TGTGCCAGCAGCCAAAAAGAATCAGGGGCGGACTATGGCTACACCTTC.

The CDR3 spells CASTGGHGYTF. For the CDR3, the DNA is TGTGCCAGCACGGGAGGTCATGGCTACACCTTC. V usage is TRBV2 and J usage is TRBJ1-2; no firm D call. Germline values: CDR1 SNHLY, CDR2 FYNNEI. The CDR3 contains 11 residues. Deletions cut 7 bases from V and 6 bases from J, with 9 bases between.

The CDR3 DNA sequence: TGTGCCAGCAGCTTAGGACAATCCTACGAGCAGTACTTC. Its translation is CASSLGQSYEQYF. The chain uses TRBV5-6 and TRBJ2-7, with a weak D call TRBD1 (5 bases). Germline assignment: CDR1 SGHDT and CDR2 YYEEEE. Trimming took 2 bases from V and 1 from J, leaving 7 bases between them. This CDR3 has 13 residues.

J is TRBJ2-5 and V is TRBV11-3, with 7 bases that match TRBD2. CDR1 and CDR2 (germline): SGHNT, YENEEA. The CDR3 spans 15 residues. V lost 2 bases to trimming and J lost 1 base; unmatched junction nucleotides: 4. CDR3 sequence (DNA): TGTGCCAGCAGCTTACGAGCGGGGTTCCAAGAGACCCAGTACTTC. This sequence encodes CASSLRAGFQETQYF.

The V gene is TRBV9, the J gene TRBJ2-5, with TRBD2 matching 11 bases. CDR3 size: 13 residues. Germline V gives CDR1 SGDLS, CDR2 YYNGEE. The J segment lost 5 bases and the V segment lost 3 bases, leaving 0 bases of the junction unmatched. The CDR3 DNA sequence: TGTGCCAGCAGCGGGACTAGCGGGGAGACCCAGTACTTC. It is translated as CASSGTSGETQYF.

CDR3 sequence: CASSYRGRENTEAFF. CDR3 nucleotides: TGTGCCAGCAGTTACCGAGGACGGGAAAACACTGAAGCTTTCTTT. This sequence joins TRBV6-6 and TRBJ1-1; D remains unclear. Germline V gives CDR1 MNHNY, CDR2 SVGAGI (reference sequence). Trimming cost V 2 bases and J 2 bases, with 12 bases left between them. CDR3 length: 15 residues.

The chain combines TRBV7-9 with TRBJ2-5; TRBD2 might be the D (7 bases). The germline V and J ends were trimmed by 1 base and 5 bases, with 14 bases remaining between them. The CDR3 has 15 residues. The germline V gene encodes CDR1 SEHNR and CDR2 FQNEAQ (reference sequence). The CDR3 nucleotides read TGTGCCAGCAGCTTAGTCGGGGGGCCAGTGGAGACCCAGTACTTC. Its protein product is CASSLVGGPVETQYF.

The gene calls are TRBV6-5 and TRBJ1-1, with D maybe TRBD1 (5 bases). The germline V gene has CDR1 MNHEY and CDR2 SVGAGI. V lost 2 bases and J lost 5, with 18 bases in between. The length of the CDR3 is 16 residues. CDR3 in amino acids: CASSYGGGVTLTEAFF. The CDR3 nucleotides read TGTGCCAGCAGTTACGGGGGGGGTGTGACTTTGACTGAAGCTTTCTTT.

CDR3 sequence reads: CASSPRLVGDTQYF. CDR3 DNA sequence: TGTGCCAGCAGTCCTCGACTAGTCGGGGATACGCAGTATTTT. The chain couples TRBV2 to TRBJ2-3, with D tentatively TRBD2 (6 bases). There are 14 residues in the CDR3. Trimming took off 5 bases at V and 6 bases at J, with 15 bases between the two ends. Per the germline V gene, CDR1 is SNHLY and CDR2 is FYNNEI.

The CDR3 is CASSSQGRQPQHF. CDR3 DNA: TGTGCCAGCAGTTCCCAGGGGAGACAGCCCCAGCATTTT. V is TRBV6-1 and J is TRBJ1-5, with D possibly matching TRBD1 (6 bases). The CDR3 is made up of 13 amino acids. Trimming took 5 bases from V and 7 from J, leaving 12 bases between them. The germline gives CDR1 MNHNS, CDR2 SASEGT.

This chain connects TRBV27 to TRBJ2-1; D possibly corresponds to TRBD2 (5 bases). The length of the CDR3 is 16 residues. CDR1 MNHEY and CDR2 SMNVEV come from the germline V gene (reference sequence). V gave up 7 bases and J gave up 2 bases, with 18 bases separating them. The CDR3 loop reads CASTDGGPPTYNEQFF. CDR3 nucleotides: TGTGCCAGCACCGACGGCGGGCCCCCTACCTACAATGAGCAGTTCTTC.

The chain employs TRBV5-1 and TRBJ2-1; TRBD1 aligns across 10 bases. This CDR3 region has 15 residues. Germline V gene sequence: CDR1 SGHRS, CDR2 YFSETQ. The V segment lost 0 bases and the J segment 5 bases; nucleotides outside the gene matches: 2. The CDR3 loop reads CASSLGTGGHNEQFF. The DNA of the CDR3 is TGCGCCAGCAGCTTGGGGACAGGGGGACACAATGAGCAGTTCTTC.

The CDR3 DNA is TGCGCCAGCAGCCAAGATATAGCGGGGGGCCCCATGTCCTACGAGCAGTACTTC. This codes for CASSQDIAGGPMSYEQYF. The rearrangement joins TRBV4-1 to TRBJ2-7; TRBD2 agrees at 10 bases. The J segment lost 1 base and the V segment lost 0 bases, leaving 9 bases of the junction unmatched. This CDR3 contains 18 residues. The V gene's germline CDR1 is MGHRA and CDR2 YSYEKL.

The chain carries TRBV9 and TRBJ1-4, with a possible D match to TRBD1 (6 bases). This CDR3 comprises 14 residues. Germline V gene sequence: CDR1 SGDLS, CDR2 YYNGEE. V was shortened by 2 bases and J by 10 bases, with 15 bases between the two germline ends. CDR3 DNA sequence: TGTGCCAGCAGCGTGACCTCGACAGGTGCAAAACTGTTTTTT. Translating gives CASSVTSTGAKLFF.

The chain uses TRBV27 and TRBJ2-2; D possibly corresponds to TRBD1 (5 bases). The V gene's germline CDR1 is MNHEY and CDR2 SMNVEV (reference sequence). The CDR3 loop spans 16 amino acids. The V end lost 3 bases, the J end lost 4 bases, and 15 bases lay between the germline ends. The CDR3 here is CASSFRQGGFTGELFF. In DNA, the CDR3 is TGTGCCAGCAGTTTCCGGCAGGGTGGGTTCACCGGGGAGCTGTTTTTT.

This clone was counted a single time. This chain links TRBV4-2 with TRBJ2-7; 7 positions match TRBD1. V lost 0 bases, J lost 1 base, and 9 bases stayed unmatched. Germline V gene sequence: CDR1 LGHNA, CDR2 YNFKEQ. The CDR3 consists of 17 residues. In DNA, the CDR3 is TGTGCCAGCAGCCAAGACTCCCGACAGGGCCGATCCTACGAGCAGTACTTC. Translated, it gives CASSQDSRQGRSYEQYF.

This clone was observed a handful of times. The chain uses TRBV6-5 and TRBJ2-5; maybe TRBD2 (5 bases). The CDR3 is 13 amino acids. The V gene lost 2 bases and the J gene lost 4 bases, with 8 bases spanning the gap. Germline V gene lookup returns CDR1 MNHEY and CDR2 SVGAGI. Here the CDR3 reads CASSYVRGETQYF. DNA for the CDR3: TGTGCCAGCAGTTACGTCCGGGGAGAGACCCAGTACTTC.